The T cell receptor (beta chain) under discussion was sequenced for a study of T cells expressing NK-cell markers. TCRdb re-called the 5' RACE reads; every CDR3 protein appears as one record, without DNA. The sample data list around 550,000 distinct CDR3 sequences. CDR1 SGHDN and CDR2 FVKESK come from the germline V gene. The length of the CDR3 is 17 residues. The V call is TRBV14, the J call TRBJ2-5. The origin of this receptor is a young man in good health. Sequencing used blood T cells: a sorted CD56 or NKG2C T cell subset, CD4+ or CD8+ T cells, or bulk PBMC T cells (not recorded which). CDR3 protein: CASSQDRSETYQETQYF.